These 20 T cell receptor beta chains were sequenced from one sample in a study of blood T cell repertoires in COVID-19. The method was immunoSEQ multiplex PCR; TCRdb's version includes in-frame clones alone and lacks a portion of them. Of approximately 260,000 clones listed, around 86% are singletons. What was sequenced was peripheral blood. These receptors were obtained from a woman aged 60-75 years with active or convalescent COVID-19.

This clone has more than one count but fewer than ten. This chain connects TRBV30 to TRBJ2-1; possibly TRBD2 for D (5 bases). The CDR3 covers 13 residues. Trimming stripped 0 bases from V and 9 bases from J, with 12 bases between. Germline lookup yields CDR1 GTSNPN and CDR2 SVGIG (reference sequence). The CDR3 DNA sequence: TGTGCCTGGAGTGTACGGCGGGCGGGTGAGCAGTTCTTC. This codes for CAWSVRRAGEQFF.

This clone came up many times. The gene calls are TRBV3-1 (or the pseudogene TRBV3-2) and TRBJ1-4, with D unclear. This CDR3 comprises 14 residues. The V and J ends lost 1 base and 4 bases respectively, with 7 bases between them. The germline V gene encodes CDR1 LGHDT and CDR2 YNNKEL (reference sequence). CDR3 coding DNA: TGTGCCAGCAGCCAAGGGTACTATAATGAAAAACTGTTTTTT. Its protein product is CASSQGYYNEKLFF.

This clone has just one count. The chain has TRBV9 and TRBJ1-2, with D tentatively TRBD1 (6 bases). Between the trimmed V and J ends, which lost 4 bases and 8 bases, there was a span of 15 bases. This CDR3 region has 13 residues. Germline lookup yields CDR1 SGDLS and CDR2 YYNGEE. The CDR3 here is CASSPSRGAGYTF. CDR3 DNA sequence: TGTGCCAGCAGCCCTAGCCGGGGGGCAGGCTACACCTTC.

There are a few counts of this clone. The V and J genes are TRBV12-3 or TRBV12-4 and TRBJ1-1; a possible D gene is TRBD1 (5 bases). CDR3 length equals 13 residues. V was shortened by 6 bases and J by 3 bases, with 11 bases between the two germline ends. DNA of the CDR3: TGTGCCAGCAGCCCACAGGCCGACACTGAAGCTTTCTTT. The encoded protein is CASSPQADTEAFF.

At least ten counts were recorded for this clone. The chain uses TRBV9 and TRBJ1-5, with D maybe TRBD1 (5 bases). CDR3 size: 16 residues. CDR1 and CDR2 (germline): SGDLS, YYNGEE. Between the trimmed V and J ends, which lost 3 bases and 2 bases, there was a span of 15 bases. CDR3 amino acids: CASSGNRIGCNQPQHF. CDR3 nucleotides: TGTGCCAGCAGCGGGAACAGGATTGGGTGCAATCAGCCCCAGCATTTT.

The chain has TRBV5-4 and TRBJ1-2; 9 bases match TRBD1. Trimming took 3 bases from V and 7 from J; bases not matched to a gene: 10. Germline V gene data show CDR1 as SGHNT and CDR2 as YYREEE (reference sequence). The CDR3 is 15 amino acids. In nucleotides, the CDR3 is TGTGCCAGCAGCTGGGGGGACAGGGAGTGGGGTGGCTACACCTTC. Amino acids: CASSWGDREWGGYTF.

This clone was recorded a few times. V usage is TRBV4-1 and J usage is TRBJ1-1, with D unclear. Trimming took 2 bases from V and 4 from J, leaving 14 bases between them. Germline CDR1 MGHRA, CDR2 YSYEKL. This CDR3 spans 15 amino acids. The DNA of the CDR3 is TGCGCCAGCAGCCAAAATTGGAGGGATGGCACTGAAGCTTTCTTT. Protein product: CASSQNWRDGTEAFF.

The genes are TRBV9 and TRBJ2-7; tentative D call: TRBD1 (7 bases). CDR3 length: 14 amino acids. Germline V gene data show CDR1 as SGDLS and CDR2 as YYNGEE. The V end was cut by 0 bases, the J end by 5 bases, with 12 bases between. DNA for the CDR3: TGTGCCAGCAGCGTAGGTGGAGGGGGCGACGAGCAGTACTTC. As protein: CASSVGGGGDEQYF.

The genes are TRBV4-1 and TRBJ2-3, with 13 nucleotides matching TRBD2. The J segment lost 3 bases and the V segment lost 0 bases, leaving 3 bases of the junction unmatched. The V gene's germline CDR1 is MGHRA and CDR2 YSYEKL. The CDR3 is 17 amino acids. The CDR3 loop reads CASSQDLGLAGTDTQYF. In nucleotides, the CDR3 is TGCGCCAGCAGCCAAGACCTGGGACTAGCGGGGACAGATACGCAGTATTTT.

Only one count was recorded for this clone. This sequence joins TRBV7-9 and TRBJ1-4, with 7 bases fitting TRBD1. The CDR3 runs to 18 residues. V dropped 0 bases and J dropped 4; count of bases not matched to a gene: 11. The germline CDR1 and CDR2 sequences are SEHNR and FQNEAQ (reference sequence). This CDR3 reads CASSLAVQGTDVNEKLFF. The CDR3 DNA reads TGTGCCAGCAGCTTAGCCGTACAGGGGACCGACGTTAATGAAAAACTGTTTTTT.

This chain connects TRBV9 to TRBJ1-1; tentative D call: TRBD1 (6 bases). CDR3 size: 16 residues. V was cut by 4 bases and J by 3 bases, with 19 bases left in between. Germline V gene lookup returns CDR1 SGDLS and CDR2 YYNGEE. The CDR3 is CASSLPPQGWDTEAFF. The CDR3 DNA follows: TGTGCCAGCAGCCTCCCCCCACAGGGCTGGGACACTGAAGCTTTCTTT.

J is TRBJ1-2 and V is TRBV4-1; unclear D gene. Germline V gene data show CDR1 as MGHRA and CDR2 as YSYEKL. The V end lost 0 bases, the J end lost 0 bases, and 20 bases lay between the germline ends. This CDR3 contains 19 residues. The CDR3 loop reads CASSQDHGGALTTNYGYTF. In DNA form, the CDR3 reads TGCGCCAGCAGCCAAGATCATGGAGGAGCCCTTACTACTAACTATGGCTACACCTTC.

The sample holds many counts of this clone. The chain is built from TRBV4-1 and TRBJ2-7; D call uncertain. The CDR3 runs 15 residues. Trimming pared 1 base from V and 0 bases from J, leaving 10 bases between. Germline CDR1 and CDR2: MGHRA and YSYEKL. The CDR3 DNA sequence: TGCGCCAGCAGCCAAGGGGCAGGCAGCTCCTACGAGCAGTACTTC. Translating it yields CASSQGAGSSYEQYF.

The J gene is TRBJ1-2, the V gene TRBV5-6; D remains ambiguous. The CDR3 extends over 13 amino acids. Trimming left V 0 bases short and J 6 bases short, with 9 bases between. CDR1 and CDR2 (germline): SGHDT, YYEEEE. CDR3: CASSLVAGNGYTF. The CDR3 DNA reads as TGTGCCAGCAGCTTGGTGGCGGGAAATGGCTACACCTTC.

In its sample, this clone was seen once. The chain employs TRBV5-4 and TRBJ2-1; perhaps TRBD1 as D (6 bases). Germline CDR1 SGHNT, CDR2 YYREEE (reference sequence). Trimming took 5 bases from V and 9 from J, leaving 18 bases between them. The CDR3 sequence is 14 residues long. The CDR3 sequence: CASSSGVQGTEQFF. Written as DNA, the CDR3 is TGTGCCAGCAGTTCCGGAGTACAGGGTACTGAGCAGTTCTTC.

This chain connects TRBV7-6 to TRBJ1-1, with D possibly being TRBD1 (5 bases). The CDR3 totals 13 residues. Germline values: CDR1 SGHVS, CDR2 FNYEAQ. Trimming took off 2 bases at V and 6 bases at J, with 10 bases between the two ends. The CDR3 region has the DNA TGTGCCAGCAGCTTAAGCAGGGTCGCTGAAGCTTTCTTT. Its protein product is CASSLSRVAEAFF.

The chain couples TRBV7-2 to TRBJ2-5; possible D gene TRBD2, 7 bases. Between the trimmed V and J ends, which lost 0 bases and 5 bases, there was a span of 10 bases. CDR3 length: 14 amino acids. Germline CDR1 and CDR2: SGHTA and FQGNSA. The CDR3 protein is CASSLAGGRETQYF. Here the CDR3 DNA reads TGTGCCAGCAGCTTAGCGGGGGGGCGTGAGACCCAGTACTTC.

The gene calls are TRBV12-3 or TRBV12-4 and TRBJ2-5; D unresolved. Trimming pared 10 bases from V and 5 bases from J, leaving 8 bases between. The CDR3 is 10 amino acids. The CDR3 nucleotides read TGTGCCACCTCTGTGGAGACCCAGTACTTC. Its protein product is CATSVETQYF.

The chain employs TRBV2 and TRBJ2-7; D remains unclear. This CDR3 is 12 amino acids long. V gave up 8 bases and J gave up 6 bases, with 14 bases separating them. Germline V gene data show CDR1 as SNHLY and CDR2 as FYNNEI. This CDR3 reads CASGARLREQYF. The CDR3 nucleotides read TGTGCCAGCGGTGCCAGGCTACGCGAGCAGTACTTC.

J is TRBJ1-2 and V is TRBV3-1 (or the pseudogene TRBV3-2), with 9 nucleotides matching TRBD1. With V trimmed by 7 bases and J by 8 bases, 8 bases remained unmatched. Germline assignment: CDR1 LGHDT and CDR2 YNNKEL (reference sequence). CDR3 length equals 13 residues. CDR3 bases: TGTGCCAGCACCACAGGGGGCGCGGAGGGCTACACCTTC. This codes for CASTTGGAEGYTF.